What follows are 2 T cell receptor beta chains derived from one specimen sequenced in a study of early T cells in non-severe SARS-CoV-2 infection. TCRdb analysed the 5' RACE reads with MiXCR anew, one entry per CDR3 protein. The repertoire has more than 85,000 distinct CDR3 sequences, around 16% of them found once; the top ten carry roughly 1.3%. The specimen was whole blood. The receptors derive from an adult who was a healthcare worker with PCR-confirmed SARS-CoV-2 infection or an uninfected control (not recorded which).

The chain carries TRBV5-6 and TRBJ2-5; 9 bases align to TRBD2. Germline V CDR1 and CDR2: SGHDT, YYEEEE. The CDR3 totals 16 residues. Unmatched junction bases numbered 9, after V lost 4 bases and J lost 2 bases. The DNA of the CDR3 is TGTGCCAGCAGCCCAGAATGGGCGGGAGGGCAAGAGACCCAGTACTTC. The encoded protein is CASSPEWAGGQETQYF.

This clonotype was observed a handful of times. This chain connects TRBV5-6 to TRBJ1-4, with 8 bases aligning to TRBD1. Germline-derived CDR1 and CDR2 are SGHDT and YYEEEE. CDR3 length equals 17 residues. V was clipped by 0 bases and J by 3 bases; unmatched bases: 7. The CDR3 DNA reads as TGTGCCAGCAGCTTGGTACAGGGGGAAAGACCTAATGAAAAACTGTTTTTT. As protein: CASSLVQGERPNEKLFF.